Described below is a single T cell receptor (beta chain) sequence and its context. This clonotype was observed at least ten times. Its antigen is currently not known. No qualities accompany the bases; no much larger clone lies one base away. Only healthy Caucasian donors were included. The source of the sample is a study of identical twins (dated by TCRdb to about 2016). Regarding the research as a whole: To test whether fetal clonotypes persist, the study used deep sequencing on TCR alpha and beta repertoires from monozygotic twins, unrelated adults of various ages, and cord blood. Replicate twin experiments were performed at different times using different library preparation protocols to rule out contamination.

Library construction relied on 5' RACE. The sequencer was an Illumina HiSeq 2000. Template switching added a universal primer binding site, and the final cDNA carried a unique molecular identifier that allowed TCR cDNA molecules to be counted accurately. First-strand cDNA for TCR alpha and beta chains was synthesized from specific primers in the conserved constant-segment region. To control for contamination, every cDNA library carried two barcodes: a SMART-Mk sample barcode plus Illumina barcodes. TruSeq adapter sequences along with Illumina sample barcodes were introduced in two successive PCR steps. TCR alpha and beta cDNA libraries were sequenced on the Illumina HiSeq platform with custom primers. On the authors' methods: MiGEC was used to process raw reads and extract unique molecular identifiers, and MiXCR was used to find CDR3 positions. Recombination models were inferred per individual with the repgenHMM and IGoR tools using an EM algorithm. The tcR package in R was used for shared clonotype analysis, with sharing normalized by the product of cloneset sizes. Out-of-frame nonproductive sequences were analyzed to study raw recombination free of thymic and clonal selection effects. The public reads were quality trimmed at Q25 with fastp and then assembled into clones with MiXCR by TCRdb, keeping productive beta chains. Rows matching on CDR3 protein sequence are summarized as one entry with the most common DNA and genes. V and J calls and clone size were set by TCRdb, not the authors. For this sample the table gives some 1,700,000 distinct CDR3 sequences, of which less than 35% were detected only once. The ten largest clones capture roughly 0.3% of the sample.

General conclusions and limits of the study: Fewer insertions were carried by abundant cord blood beta clonotypes, a similar but weaker trend appeared in young adult naive repertoires, and no such trend appeared in memory repertoires. Recombination models systematically underestimated out-of-frame TCR alpha sharing in monozygotic twins but agreed with sharing between unrelated individuals. Invariant T cells such as MAIT and iNKT could partly confound zero-insertion analyses, though diverse VJ usage argued against this for most clonotypes. Because the same donors could not be followed over many years, the conclusions relied on cross-sectional statistical analysis. In beta out-of-frame sequences, excess twin sharing was weaker, because having fewer shared sequences lowered the signal-to-noise ratio. Compared with coincidental sharing between unrelated individuals, an excess of low generation-probability sequences was observed among out-of-frame TCR alpha sequences shared between twins.

From the cysteine through the phenylalanine, the CDR3 covers 15 amino acids. Of the read, only the CDR3 DNA is kept; its 45 bases are in frame from base 1. Trimming removed 3 bases from V and 2 bases from J; the gene matches leave 8 bases unexplained. CDR1 and CDR2, looked up from the germline V gene, are SQVTM and ANQGSEA. Material: cord blood. The chain was built from TRBV29-1 and TRBJ2-7, and 9 junction bases match TRBD1. The clonotype originates from a newborn girl in good health. The DNA reads as follows: TGCAGCGTTGAGTGTCCGGGACAGGGCACCTACGAGCAGTACTTC. It encodes CSVECPGQGTYEQYF.